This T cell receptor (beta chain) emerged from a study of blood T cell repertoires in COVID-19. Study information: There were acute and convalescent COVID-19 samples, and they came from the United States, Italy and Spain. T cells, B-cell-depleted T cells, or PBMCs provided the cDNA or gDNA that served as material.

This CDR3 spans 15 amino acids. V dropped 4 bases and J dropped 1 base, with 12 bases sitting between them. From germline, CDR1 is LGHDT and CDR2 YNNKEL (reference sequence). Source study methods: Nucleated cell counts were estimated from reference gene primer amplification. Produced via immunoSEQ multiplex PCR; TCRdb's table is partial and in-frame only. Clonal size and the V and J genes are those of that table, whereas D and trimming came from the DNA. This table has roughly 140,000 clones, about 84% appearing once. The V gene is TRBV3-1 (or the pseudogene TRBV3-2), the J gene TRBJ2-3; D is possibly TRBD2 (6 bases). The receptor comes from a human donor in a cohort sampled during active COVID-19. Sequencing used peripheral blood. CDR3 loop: CASSPRASGTDTQYF. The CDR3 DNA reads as TGTGCCAGCAGCCCTCGAGCTAGCGGCACAGATACGCAGTATTTT.